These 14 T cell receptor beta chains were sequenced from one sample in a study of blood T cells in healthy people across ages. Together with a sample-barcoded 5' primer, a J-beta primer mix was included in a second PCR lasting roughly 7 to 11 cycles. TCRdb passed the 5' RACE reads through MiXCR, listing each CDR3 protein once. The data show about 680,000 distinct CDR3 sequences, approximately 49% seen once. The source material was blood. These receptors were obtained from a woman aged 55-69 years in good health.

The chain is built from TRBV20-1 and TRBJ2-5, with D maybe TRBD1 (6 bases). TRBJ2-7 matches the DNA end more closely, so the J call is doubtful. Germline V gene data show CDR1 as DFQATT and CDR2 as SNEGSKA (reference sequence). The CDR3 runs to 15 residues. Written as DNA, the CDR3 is TGCAGTGCTTCAGGGGTCCACTCTGGGGACTACGAGCAGTACTTC. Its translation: CSASGVHSGDYEQYF.

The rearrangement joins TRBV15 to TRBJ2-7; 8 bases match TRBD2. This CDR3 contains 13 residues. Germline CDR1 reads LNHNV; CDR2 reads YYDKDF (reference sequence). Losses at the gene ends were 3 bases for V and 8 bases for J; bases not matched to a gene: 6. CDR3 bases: TGTGCCACCAGCAGCGGACTAGCTTTCAAGCAGTACTTC. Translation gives CATSSGLAFKQYF.

The CDR3 loop is CASSKRTSESSYNEQFF. The CDR3 coding sequence is TGTGCCAGCAGCAAACGGACTAGCGAGAGCTCCTACAATGAGCAGTTCTTC. The chain is built from TRBV3-1 and TRBJ2-1, with 9 bases matching TRBD2. The CDR3 spans 17 residues. Unmatched junction bases numbered 8, after V lost 5 bases and J lost 0 bases. CDR1 and CDR2 (germline): LGHDT, YNNKEL (reference sequence).

The CDR3 loop reads CASSLEIGSGANVLTF. CDR3 DNA: TGCGCCAGCAGCTTGGAAATTGGATCTGGGGCCAACGTCCTGACTTTC. V is TRBV5-1 and J is TRBJ2-6; unclear D gene. Germline V gene lookup returns CDR1 SGHRS and CDR2 YFSETQ. Trimming left V 0 bases short and J 1 base short, with 8 bases between. CDR3 length: 16 amino acids.

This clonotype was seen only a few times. In DNA, the CDR3 is TGCGCCAGCAGCCAACCTCCCCGGGCGGGAAGCACAGATACGCAGTATTTT. Translated: CASSQPPRAGSTDTQYF. The chain has TRBV4-3 and TRBJ2-3, with D possibly TRBD2 on 6 matching bases. Per germline, CDR1 LGHNA and CDR2 YSLEER. V was shortened by 2 bases and J by 0 bases, with 15 bases between the two germline ends. This CDR3 has 17 residues.

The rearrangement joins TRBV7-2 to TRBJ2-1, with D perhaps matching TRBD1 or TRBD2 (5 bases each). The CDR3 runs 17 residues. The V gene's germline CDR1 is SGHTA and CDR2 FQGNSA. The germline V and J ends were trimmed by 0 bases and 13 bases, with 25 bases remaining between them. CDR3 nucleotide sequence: TGTGCCAGCAGCTTAGCTGGGACGCCGGGTCGCTACAATGGACAGTTCTTC. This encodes CASSLAGTPGRYNGQFF.

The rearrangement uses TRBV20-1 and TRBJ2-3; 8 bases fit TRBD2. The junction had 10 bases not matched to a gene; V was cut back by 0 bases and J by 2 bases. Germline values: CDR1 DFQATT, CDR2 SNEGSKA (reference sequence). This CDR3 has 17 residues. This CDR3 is CSARDVAGGGDTDTQYF. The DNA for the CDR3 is TGCAGTGCTAGAGATGTGGCGGGAGGAGGGGACACAGATACGCAGTATTTT.

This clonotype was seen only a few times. The CDR3 protein is CAINKQGQGVHEQYF. CDR3 sequence (DNA): TGTGCCATCAACAAGCAGGGACAGGGTGTCCACGAGCAGTACTTC. The chain uses TRBV10-3 and TRBJ2-7; the match to TRBD1 covers 9 bases. The junction had 12 bases not matched to a gene; V was cut back by 7 bases and J by 5 bases. This CDR3 is built from 15 residues. From germline, CDR1 is ENHRY and CDR2 SYGVKD.

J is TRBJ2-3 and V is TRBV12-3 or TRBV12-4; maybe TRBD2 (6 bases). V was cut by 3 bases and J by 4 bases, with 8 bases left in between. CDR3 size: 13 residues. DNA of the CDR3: TGTGCCAGCAGTTTCGGGAGCGCAGATACGCAGTATTTT. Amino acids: CASSFGSADTQYF.

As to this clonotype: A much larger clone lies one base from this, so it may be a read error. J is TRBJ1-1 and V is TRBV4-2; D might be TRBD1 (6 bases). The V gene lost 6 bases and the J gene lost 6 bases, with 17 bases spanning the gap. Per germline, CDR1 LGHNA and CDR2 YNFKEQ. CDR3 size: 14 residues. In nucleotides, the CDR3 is TGTGCCAGCAGGCCTAACAGGGATGGGGCTGAAGCTTTCTTT. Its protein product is CASRPNRDGAEAFF.

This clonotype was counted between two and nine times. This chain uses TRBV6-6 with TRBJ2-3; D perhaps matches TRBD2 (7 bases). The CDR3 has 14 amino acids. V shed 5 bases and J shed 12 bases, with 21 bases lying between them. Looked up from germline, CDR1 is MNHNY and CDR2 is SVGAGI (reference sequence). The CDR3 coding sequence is TGTGCCAGCAGTCCTAGGGGGGAGGGCCCCGGTCAGTATTTT. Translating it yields CASSPRGEGPGQYF.

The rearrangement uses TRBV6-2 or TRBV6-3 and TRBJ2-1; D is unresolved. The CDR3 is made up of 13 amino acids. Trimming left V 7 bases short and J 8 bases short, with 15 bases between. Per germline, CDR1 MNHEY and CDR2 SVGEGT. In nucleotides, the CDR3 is TGTGCCAGCATTAGGGCTACCCAAGATGAGCAGTTCTTC. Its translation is CASIRATQDEQFF.

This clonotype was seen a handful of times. CDR3 nucleotide sequence: TGCGCCAGCAGCTGGGACTATATCGGCGATGAGCAGTTCTTC. Translation gives CASSWDYIGDEQFF. This chain connects TRBV5-1 to TRBJ2-1; 7 bases fit TRBD2. CDR1 and CDR2 from the germline V gene are SGHRS and YFSETQ. Losses at the gene ends were 3 bases for V and 8 bases for J; bases not matched to a gene: 8. This CDR3 contains 14 residues.

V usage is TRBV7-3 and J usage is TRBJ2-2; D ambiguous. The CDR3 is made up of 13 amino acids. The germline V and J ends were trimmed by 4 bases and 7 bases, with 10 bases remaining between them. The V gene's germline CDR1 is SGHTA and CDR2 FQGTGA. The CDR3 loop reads CASSSTKVGELFF. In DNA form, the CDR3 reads TGTGCCAGCAGCTCCACTAAGGTCGGGGAGCTGTTTTTT.